The clone carrying this TCR beta chain is a singleton in its sample. This specimen comes from a study of blood T cell repertoires in COVID-19. CDR1 and CDR2 (germline): SGDLS, YYNGEE. Trimming took off 3 bases at V and 1 base at J, with 13 bases between the two ends. The CDR3 spans 15 residues. Participant age was roughly 18 to 89 years, and participants resided in roughly 25 US areas. Each participant's cohort was designated according to participant-reported clinical history. What the recovered Cohort 3 donors had was two negative PCRs, clearance, or symptom resolution. Original handling: It was from reference gene primer amplification that nucleated cell counts were estimated. Data came from immunoSEQ multiplex PCR; TCRdb stores just in-frame clones and leaves some out. V, J and clone size reflect that table, while D and trimming were determined from the DNA. The sample shows under 200,000 clones, roughly 90% of them seen only once.

The source of this sequence is a young woman who had recovered from COVID-19. The genes are TRBV9 and TRBJ1-2; D unclear. Sample: PBMCs or T cells enriched from blood (not recorded which). CDR3 residues: CASSGTEIINYGYTF. CDR3 DNA: TGTGCCAGCAGCGGAACAGAAATTATTAACTATGGCTACACCTTC.